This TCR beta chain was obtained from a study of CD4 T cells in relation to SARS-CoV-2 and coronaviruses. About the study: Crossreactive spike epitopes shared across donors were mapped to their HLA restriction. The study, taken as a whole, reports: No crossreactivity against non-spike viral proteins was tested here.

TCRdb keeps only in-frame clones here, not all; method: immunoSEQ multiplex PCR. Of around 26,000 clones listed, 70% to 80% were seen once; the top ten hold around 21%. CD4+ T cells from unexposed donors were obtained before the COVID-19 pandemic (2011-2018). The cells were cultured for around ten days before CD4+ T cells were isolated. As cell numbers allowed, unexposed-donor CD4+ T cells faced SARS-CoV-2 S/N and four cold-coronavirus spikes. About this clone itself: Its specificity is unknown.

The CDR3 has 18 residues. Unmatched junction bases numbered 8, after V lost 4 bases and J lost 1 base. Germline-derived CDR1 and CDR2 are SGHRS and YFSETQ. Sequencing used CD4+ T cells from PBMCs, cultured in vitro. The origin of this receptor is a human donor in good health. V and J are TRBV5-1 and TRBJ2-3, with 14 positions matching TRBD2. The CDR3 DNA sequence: TGCGCCAGCAGCCCAGGGACTAGCGGGGGTACTGGCACAGATACGCAGTATTTT. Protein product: CASSPGTSGGTGTDTQYF.